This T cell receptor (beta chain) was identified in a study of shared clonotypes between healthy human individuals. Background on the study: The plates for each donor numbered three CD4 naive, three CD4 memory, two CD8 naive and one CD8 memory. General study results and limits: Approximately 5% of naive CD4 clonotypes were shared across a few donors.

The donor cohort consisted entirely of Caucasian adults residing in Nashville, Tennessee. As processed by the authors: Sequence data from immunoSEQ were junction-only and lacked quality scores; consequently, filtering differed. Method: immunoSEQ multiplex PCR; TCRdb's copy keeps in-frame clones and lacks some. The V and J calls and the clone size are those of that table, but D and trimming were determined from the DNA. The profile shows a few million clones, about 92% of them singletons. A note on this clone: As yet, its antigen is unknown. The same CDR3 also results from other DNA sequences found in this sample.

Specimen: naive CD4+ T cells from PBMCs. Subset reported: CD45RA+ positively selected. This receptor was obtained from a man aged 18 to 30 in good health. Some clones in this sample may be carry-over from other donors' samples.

Here the CDR3 reads CASSSGTANYGYTF. The CDR3 DNA follows: TGCGCCAGCAGCAGCGGGACAGCTAACTATGGCTACACCTTC. The chain links TRBV5-1 to TRBJ1-2; TRBD1 matches 7 bases. The CDR3 is made up of 14 amino acids. V dropped 4 bases and J dropped 0; count of bases not matched to a gene: 3. Germline V gene data show CDR1 as SGHRS and CDR2 as YFSETQ.